What follows describes a single TCR beta chain. Only a few counts were recorded for this clone. No antigen is known for it. Within one base of it there is no much larger clone, and no base qualities were kept. Library preparation was by the immunoSEQ multiplex PCR assay. For the multiplex PCR, a mixture combining 60 forward primers for TCR Vbeta segments and 13 reverse primers for TCR Jbeta segments was used. A multiplex PCR assay on genomic DNA amplified the CDR3 region of rearranged TCR beta genes. The Illumina HiSeq System was used to sequence the amplified TCR beta libraries as 87-base-pair reads. Regarding the original processing steps: In a later analysis, around 80 million unique TCR beta chains were counted across the 500 to 700 repertoires, and roughly 10 million of these chains were shared by at least two donors. To remove PCR and sequencing errors, raw reads were error-corrected and collapsed into unique sequences using a nearest-neighbor algorithm that merged closely related sequences. Alignment of CDR3 sequences to IMGT reference sequences was used to assign V, D and J gene segments. For a sequence to be retained, at least a six-nucleotide match to both a V gene segment and a J gene segment was required. Rearrangements were classified as productive when the CDR3 lacked stop codons and remained in frame with V and J, and all other rearrangements were classified as non-productive. Following IMGT convention, CDR3 was defined as the stretch from the second conserved V-encoded cysteine up to the conserved J-encoded phenylalanine. In an earlier analysis of more than 550 of the donors, sequences lacking an unambiguous match to a single V gene segment were excluded. An earlier analysis of 500 to 700 of the donors classified V segments as functional when productive rearrangements were above 56.7% and as segregating when the standard deviation between donors was above 5%. To diagnose cytomegalovirus status from the catalog of TCR beta chain sequences, a statistical classification framework was built. In a later analysis, TCR nucleotide sequences were compared against IMGT/GENE-DB human TR gene sequences so that V and J genes could be assigned. In a later analysis, CDR3 sequences and most-parsimonious VDJ recombination scenarios were assigned using the TCRdist pipeline. In a later analysis, each TCR beta chain was defined by its CDR3 amino acid sequence together with its V-gene family, and reads without a unique V-gene family were excluded. A later analysis removed over 500 highly shared, low-generation-probability nucleotide sequences to deal with suspected cross-contamination and a sequencing artifact. In a later analysis, a clonal expansion index was calculated for each public chain from normalized within-repertoire ranks of inferred template counts. Generation probabilities in a later analysis came from a VDJ recombination model fitted to out-of-frame rearrangements, and those results were checked against IGoR. In a later analysis, hypergeometric tests were used to score TCR-TCR, TCR-HLA and TCR-CMV co-occurrence, with a repertoire-size bias correction applied to TCR pairs. To estimate false discovery rates, a later analysis permuted the HLA or CMV assignments 20 times. In a later analysis, co-occurring TCRs were grouped with DBSCAN, and TCRdist sequence similarity was added when clustering was performed within HLA-allele-positive subsets. Repertoires with fewer than 30,000 or more than 120,000 public chains were left out of co-occurrence clustering, as were about 5 repertoires with anomalous nucleotide sharing. Not all clones reach the TCRdb copy of this immuneACCESS table, which keeps in-frame sequences only. Checked studies attribute under half of the gap to unresolved V genes and leave the rest unexplained. D and trimming were read from the DNA, whereas the V and J calls and clone size are those reported in that table. This sample lists approximately 150,000 clones; 60% to 80% were detected once. Around 2.5% of the sample rests with the top ten.

The cohort consisted of 650 to 850 healthy bone marrow donors. At the time of sampling, every cohort member was nominally healthy, though immune exposures that went unrecorded were likely present. The donor was CMV seropositive and belonged to the group of more than 250 seropositive cohort members. A peripheral blood sample was provided by each donor, and peripheral blood mononuclear cells were used for TCR beta sequencing. The Qiagen DNeasy Blood Extraction Kit was used to extract genomic DNA from the blood cell samples. These data come from a study of cytomegalovirus exposure and HLA in healthy donors (TCRdb year 2017). Context from the whole study: An earlier analysis of 587 of the donors reported about 260 Gb of sequence data and 117 million unique TCR beta sequences obtained from approximately 180 million T cells. To study patterns of TCR occurrence, a later analysis re-analyzed previously published TCR beta repertoires from around 670 donors and added high-resolution HLA genotyping. A handful of DR-DQ haplotypes were handled as single units for association and clustering because linkage in the cohort was strong. The study profiled the T cell repertoires of 500 to 800 subjects by immunosequencing and related them to cytomegalovirus serostatus. Besides the first cohort of approximately 710 subjects, a separate validation cohort made up of 120 different subjects was used. To predict cytomegalovirus infection status, the study combined high-throughput TCR immunosequencing, statistical association of individual TCRs with disease status, and machine learning. The aim of the study was to test whether cataloging public T cell receptors could identify signatures of past pathogen exposure. To decide whether each TCR beta V gene segment behaved as functional or pseudogenic, an earlier analysis of approximately 600 of the donors relied on high-throughput TCR beta sequencing. The later analysis used no new phenotypic data to find candidate immune exposures, relying instead on TCR beta sequences and their occurrence across donors. An early release that covered some 630 HLA-typed donors contained around 330 gigabases of sequencing data and around 80 million unique TCR sequences. All discovery cohort repertoires had been generated on a single sequencing platform. HLA typing included class I and class II loci at four-digit resolution. Among the approximately 400 genotyped donors, approximately 76% belonged to the genetic ancestry cluster associated with self-reported Caucasian donors. Genome-wide SNP genotypes for about three fifths of the roughly 670 donors were used in a later genetic analysis, which treated that subset as a discovery cohort. Donor age, sex, ethnicity and CMV serostatus were collected together with the repertoire data. Among about 370 genotyped donors of the cohort, an average of approximately 240,000 unique TCR beta nucleotide sequences was sequenced per donor, of which about 19% were non-productive. Typing coverage varied by locus: 629-630 donors for A, B, C, DRB1 and DQB1; about 520 for DQA1; around 570 for DPA1; 450 to 480 for DPB1. Points the paper makes about the study in general: Linkage disequilibrium might explain the correlated functional status among segregating V segments, but an unknown experimental factor could not be ruled out. In a later genetic analysis, fewer N-insertions in productive TCRs were reported among donors in an Asian-associated ancestry cluster than the roughly 640-donor mean. Three of the identified cytomegalovirus-associated TCR beta chains were confirmed in vitro to be specific for cytomegalovirus antigens. Only TCR beta chains were sequenced in this cohort, and the absence of alpha or paired-chain data limited detectable features. HLA typing was unavailable for some donors at each locus, so association tests used only the typed subset. Broadly in line with IMGT annotations, most TCR beta V segments showed up in productive rearrangements about 87% or about 30% of the time in an earlier analysis of some 590 of the donors. According to the authors, the approach could potentially be generalized to other disease states and immunological phenotypes. The study gave a list of more than 150 TCR beta chains associated with cytomegalovirus. In a later analysis, HLA-associated TCR beta chains were found to be more clonally expanded and to have lower generation probabilities than equally common non-associated chains. Several of the top co-occurrence clusters appeared to be linked to parvovirus B19, influenza, CMV and Epstein-Barr virus, according to a later analysis. The only immune exposure information available for the cohort was CMV serostatus. Strong co-occurrence of HLA alleles, especially DR and DQ, made assigning TCR associations to individual alleles difficult. The earlier analysis of nearly 600 of the donors excluded roughly 17 rarely observed V segments, including chromosome 9 orphons, because counts were too low. Specific HLA alleles were associated with 16,951 TCR beta sequences at a false discovery rate of 0.05 in a later analysis. A later analysis found that TCR association rates varied across HLA loci, with DRB1 alleles showing the most associated TCRs and HLA-C alleles the fewest. The classifier was reported to diagnose cytomegalovirus status with high specificity and sensitivity in both the original cohort and the validation cohort. A cluster of highly shared sequence variants was judged likely to represent a technical artifact of the sequencing pipeline. A later analysis found that most CMV-associated TCR beta chains appeared HLA-restricted, with HLA associations seemingly driven largely by CMV exposure. Sequencing depth was assumed to be roughly uniform across donors in the presence/absence analyses, though that assumption may not hold. An association between a missense DCLRE1C variant and V-gene and J-gene trimming of TCR beta chains was found in a later genetic analysis and replicated in an independent cohort. Most TCR sequences were seen in very few donors, while some public TCRs were found in many individuals. A further reported finding was that TCR beta sequences accurately predicted the HLA-A and HLA-B alleles for most subjects in the first cohort. Some IMGT-functional V segments, including TRBV6-2 and TRBV6-3, could not be distinguished by the 87-base-pair reads and were therefore excluded.

There are 16 amino acids in the CDR3, from cysteine to phenylalanine inclusive. Here the CDR3 DNA is all that survives: 48 bases in frame from base 1. The germline V gene sets CDR1 to MGHRA and CDR2 to YSYEKL. Ends trimmed: V by 4 bases, J by 1 base; bases unmatched to a gene: 6. Material: PBMCs. This clonotype originated in a woman between 35 and 50 years old in good health and CMV-seropositive. The chain uses TRBV4-1 and TRBJ2-5, with TRBD1 identical over 10 junction bases. The nucleotide sequence is TGCGCCAGCAGCCGCTCCGGGACAGGGGTCCAAGAGACCCAGTACTTC. Translated, it gives CASSRSGTGVQETQYF.